The clone carrying this TCR beta chain was seen repeatedly, ten times or more. Its antigen is unknown. From the multiplex PCR reads, TCRdb called clonotypes with MiXCR, one entry per CDR3 protein. The sample records about 15,000 distinct CDR3 sequences, 50% to 60% being singletons. These data belong to a study of breast tumors, draining lymph nodes, adjacent tissues. Study-level results: Data only fit, rather than demonstrated, lymph node origin of most tumor T cells. Findings are consistent with lymph node origin and intratumoral expansion of most tumor T cells.

The germline V and J ends were trimmed by 4 bases and 10 bases, with 11 bases remaining between them. The germline V gene encodes CDR1 MDHEN and CDR2 SYDVKM. The CDR3 loop spans 12 amino acids. The specimen was tumor-adjacent breast tissue. The sequence came from a female donor with breast cancer. Some clones in this sample may be carry-over from other donors' samples. The chain recombines TRBV28 with TRBJ2-1; D may be TRBD1 (6 bases). CDR3 nucleotide sequence: TGTGCCAGCAGTTCCAGGGGTAGCGAGCAGTTCTTC. It encodes CASSSRGSEQFF.